This TCR beta chain was sequenced in a study of technical replicates of blood from a few donors (dated by TCRdb to about 2017). CDR1 and CDR2 (LNHDA, SQIVND) derive from the germline V gene (reference sequence). Germline trimming amounts to 7 bases on V and 0 bases on J, with 6 as the count of junction bases outside the gene matches. Including cysteine and phenylalanine, the CDR3 has 17 amino acids. Kept here is only the CDR3 DNA, which spans 51 bases and is read in frame from base 1. Receptor libraries were prepared by the immunoSEQ multiplex PCR assay. Drawn from immuneACCESS, this table holds only the in-frame rearrangements with V and J called that TCRdb kept. Clones are partly lost; checked studies trace under half to an unresolved V gene and leave the rest unexplained. A total of about 93,000 clones appear in this sample, around 96% of them only once. Approximately 0.25% of the sample goes to the ten largest clones.

As regards this clone: Its antigen target is currently unknown. Base qualities are not at hand, and no much larger clone is one base apart.

This sequence uses TRBV19 and TRBJ2-6; TRBD1 agrees with 10 junctional bases. This clonotype was obtained from a human donor in good health. Input material: T cells isolated from PBMCs. The CDR3 is CASIPGTGDSGANVLTF. In nucleotides, the sequence is TGTGCCAGTATCCCCGGGACAGGGGACTCTGGGGCCAACGTCCTGACTTTC.